Below, 30 T cell receptor beta chains from the same sample are listed, as sequenced in a study of vaccination effects on CD4 cells after COVID-19. The table came from immunoSEQ multiplex PCR; TCRdb's copy has only in-frame clones and leaves some out. The data hold around 69,000 clones, with 74% observed a single time. Viral peptide pools were used in the ViraFEST assay to expand antigen-specific CD4+ T cells, and sequencing came afterward. Culture proceeded for approximately 10 days, and CD4+ T cells were then isolated. All study participants received two doses of BNT162b2 or mRNA-1273 vaccine. Their target antigens are unknown. The sequencing used CD4+ T cells from PBMCs cultured with HCoV-229E spike peptides, collected after COVID-19 vaccination. These receptors were collected from a human donor who received a COVID-19 vaccine.

The chain employs TRBV7-9 and TRBJ2-5, with 7 bases matching TRBD1. The CDR3 spans 14 residues. In germline, CDR1 is SEHNR, CDR2 FQNEAQ (reference sequence). Losses at the gene ends were 6 bases for V and 5 bases for J; bases not matched to a gene: 9. CDR3 coding DNA: TGTGCCAGCAGTACCGGGACAGCAGGCGAGACCCAGTACTTC. Translation: CASSTGTAGETQYF.

The J gene is TRBJ1-2, the V gene TRBV14, with D maybe TRBD1 (5 bases). Germline V gives CDR1 SGHDN, CDR2 FVKESK. CDR3 size: 13 residues. V dropped 4 bases and J dropped 0 bases, with 6 bases sitting between them. As DNA, the CDR3 is TGTGCCAGCAGCCCGGACACTAACTATGGCTACACCTTC. This translates into CASSPDTNYGYTF.

The gene calls are TRBV7-2 and TRBJ1-1; a possible D gene is TRBD1 (5 bases). The CDR3 spans 13 residues. Germline assignment: CDR1 SGHTA and CDR2 FQGNSA. Deletions cut 5 bases from V and 4 bases from J, with 11 bases between. CDR3 amino acids: CASSLGPLTEAFF. CDR3 nucleotides: TGTGCCAGCAGCCTGGGACCGCTCACTGAAGCTTTCTTT.

In this sample, this clone turned up a few times. The chain combines TRBV6-5 with TRBJ2-3; 9 bases are a match to TRBD1. Germline assignment: CDR1 MNHEY and CDR2 SVGAGI. The CDR3 is made up of 15 amino acids. With V trimmed by 2 bases and J by 2 bases, 2 bases remained unmatched. The CDR3 reads CASSYRDRVTDTQYF. In nucleotides, the CDR3 is TGTGCCAGCAGTTACCGGGACAGGGTCACAGATACGCAGTATTTT.

This clone was recorded once. The rearrangement joins TRBV11-1 to TRBJ1-6; the match to TRBD1 covers 11 bases. The CDR3 contains 16 residues. The V segment lost 5 bases and the J segment 8 bases; nucleotides outside the gene matches: 8. CDR1 is SGHAT, CDR2 FQDESV, per germline (reference sequence). The CDR3 DNA sequence: TGTGCCAGCAGCGCCCGGACAGGGGGCGCATATTCACCCCTCCACTTT. This sequence encodes CASSARTGGAYSPLHF.

This sequence joins TRBV5-1 and TRBJ2-1; 13 bases are shared with TRBD2. V was clipped by 4 bases and J by 7 bases; unmatched bases: 5. The CDR3 extends over 15 amino acids. Per germline, CDR1 SGHRS and CDR2 YFSETQ. This chain's CDR3 is CASSILAGGPNEQFF. The CDR3 region has the DNA TGCGCCAGCAGCATACTAGCGGGGGGGCCGAATGAGCAGTTCTTC. The whole variable domain, filled in from reference TRBV5-1 and TRBJ2-1, reads KAGVTQTPRYLIKTRGQQVTLSCSPISGHRSVSWYQQTPGQGLQFLFEYFSETQRNKGNFPGRFSGRQFSNSRSEMNVSTLELGDSALYLCASSILAGGPNEQFFGPGTRLTVL.

The chain has TRBV18 and TRBJ1-2; TRBD1 agrees at 8 bases. This CDR3 contains 13 residues. V shed 5 bases and J 3 bases; nucleotides not matched to a gene: 2. Germline V gene sequence: CDR1 KGHSH, CDR2 LQKENI. CDR3 sequence reads: CASSSGQDYGYTF. The CDR3 nucleotides are TGTGCCAGCTCATCGGGACAGGACTATGGCTACACCTTC.

This clone was counted only a few times. The V and J genes are TRBV5-5 and TRBJ1-2, with D possibly being TRBD1 (5 bases). The CDR3 loop spans 17 amino acids. Germline V CDR1 and CDR2: SGHKS, YYEKEE (reference sequence). Trimming removed 1 base from V and 5 bases from J, with 21 bases in between. The CDR3 DNA sequence: TGTGCCAGCAGCTTGTCGGGGAACAGGAGTCCCACTTATGGCTACACCTTC. As protein: CASSLSGNRSPTYGYTF.

This clone was detected only a few times. The J gene is TRBJ2-7, the V gene TRBV6-2 or TRBV6-3; a possible D gene is TRBD2 (5 bases). V gave up 4 bases and J gave up 2 bases, with 9 bases separating them. This CDR3 has 13 amino acids. Germline V gives CDR1 MNHEY, CDR2 SVGEGT. CDR3 sequence: CASSSGEPYEQYV. In DNA form, the CDR3 reads TGTGCCAGCAGTTCCGGGGAACCCTACGAGCAGTACGTC.

This clone has a handful of counts. V gene TRBV6-2 or TRBV6-3 combines with J gene TRBJ2-7; D ambiguous. Trimming removed 4 bases from V and 3 bases from J, with 7 bases in between. CDR1 and CDR2 from the germline V gene are MNHEY and SVGEGT. The CDR3 runs to 12 residues. The DNA for the CDR3 is TGTGCCAGCAGTTGGCGACACTACGAGCAGTACGTC. It codes for CASSWRHYEQYV.

V gene TRBV19 combines with J gene TRBJ2-6; D is unresolved. The V end lost 10 bases, the J end lost 0 bases, and 16 bases lay between the germline ends. CDR3 length equals 16 residues. CDR1 and CDR2 from the germline V gene are LNHDA and SQIVND (reference sequence). CDR3 in amino acids: CAIGGGWSSGANVLTF. CDR3 nucleotide sequence: TGTGCCATCGGCGGTGGGTGGAGCTCTGGGGCCAACGTCCTGACTTTC.

The chain joins TRBV9 to TRBJ1-1; D not resolved. Trimming left V 0 bases short and J 1 base short, with 16 bases between. CDR1 and CDR2 (germline): SGDLS, YYNGEE. The CDR3 covers 17 residues. The CDR3 DNA reads TGTGCCAGCAGCGTAGCTCCGGATGATGAAAGGAACACTGAAGCTTTCTTT. This sequence encodes CASSVAPDDERNTEAFF.

The V and J genes are TRBV11-3 and TRBJ2-1, with 11 bases identical to TRBD1. Germline trimming cut 8 bases from V and 8 bases from J; bases unmatched to any gene: 8. The germline gives CDR1 SGHNT, CDR2 YENEEA. CDR3 size: 14 residues. The CDR3 is CASAGQGVGDEQFF. CDR3 coding DNA: TGTGCCAGCGCGGGACAGGGGGTAGGGGATGAGCAGTTCTTC.

The J gene is TRBJ2-7, the V gene TRBV18; D may be TRBD1 (5 bases). Deletions cut 1 base from V and 6 bases from J, with 10 bases between. CDR1 and CDR2 from the germline V gene are KGHSH and LQKENI. The CDR3 is 13 residues long. The CDR3 DNA follows: TGTGCCAGCTCACCACAGGGGTGGGGCGAGCAGTACGTC. It encodes CASSPQGWGEQYV.

V is TRBV5-8 and J is TRBJ2-1; a weak D match, TRBD2 (6 bases). Germline-derived CDR1 and CDR2 are SGHTS and YDEGEE. The V and J ends lost 4 bases and 5 bases respectively, with 13 bases between them. The CDR3 has 14 amino acids. CDR3 loop: CASSRGTTHNEQFF. The CDR3 DNA reads TGTGCCAGCAGCCGGGGGACGACCCACAATGAGCAGTTCTTC.

This clone appeared a few times. The chain couples TRBV11-2 to TRBJ1-1; D unresolved. The CDR3 sequence is 15 residues long. Germline values: CDR1 SGHAT, CDR2 FQNNGV. With 4 bases removed from V and 0 bases from J, the gap between germline ends came to 12 bases. CDR3 region: CASSSSREVNTEAFF. CDR3 in DNA: TGTGCCAGCAGCTCCTCCCGGGAGGTGAACACTGAAGCTTTCTTT.

The chain combines TRBV5-1 with TRBJ2-5, with 8 positions matching TRBD1. From germline, CDR1 is SGHRS and CDR2 YFSETQ. The CDR3 covers 18 residues. V lost 3 bases and J lost 4; bases outside the gene matches: 17. The CDR3 protein is CASSSRGNRDGQGETQYF. DNA for the CDR3: TGCGCCAGCAGCTCTCGAGGTAACCGGGACGGACAGGGAGAGACCCAGTACTTC.

For this clone: The junction differs from germline at one of its ends, possibly a read error. In DNA, the CDR3 is TGTGCCAGCAGCCAAGCCACGACAACAAACTTC. The encoded protein is CASSQATTTNF. This sequence joins TRBV3-1 (or the pseudogene TRBV3-2) and TRBJ2-5, with D hard to call. The CDR3 is 11 amino acids. Germline loops: CDR1 LGHDT, CDR2 YNNKEL (reference sequence).

The V call is TRBV7-2, the J call TRBJ1-2, with 7 bases lining up with TRBD1. Germline-derived CDR1 and CDR2 are SGHTA and FQGNSA. The CDR3 is made up of 14 amino acids. After removal of 2 bases from V and 3 bases from J, the junction contained 3 bases not matched to a gene. The CDR3 coding sequence is TGTGCCAGCAGCTTACAGGGGGGCCACTATGGCTACACCTTC. Protein product: CASSLQGGHYGYTF.

V is TRBV18 and J is TRBJ1-6, with D uncertain. The germline V gene encodes CDR1 KGHSH and CDR2 LQKENI. The CDR3 loop spans 13 amino acids. With 2 bases removed from V and 8 bases from J, the gap between germline ends came to 7 bases. DNA for the CDR3: TGTGCCAGCTCACCAGAGCAGGATTCACCCCTCCACTTT. Translation: CASSPEQDSPLHF.

The CDR3 loop reads CASSLDGSGNTIYF. In DNA, the CDR3 is TGCGCCAGCAGCTTGGACGGCTCTGGAAACACCATATATTTT. V is TRBV5-1 and J is TRBJ1-3; D unclear. The CDR3 extends over 14 amino acids. Germline V gives CDR1 SGHRS, CDR2 YFSETQ. The V and J ends lost 0 bases and 0 bases respectively, with 4 bases between them.

V gene TRBV6-6 combines with J gene TRBJ1-5; no clear D gene. This CDR3 has 16 residues. CDR1 is MNHNY and CDR2 is SVGAGI in the germline V gene (reference sequence). V dropped 5 bases and J dropped 7 bases, with 21 bases sitting between them. The CDR3 is CASSKRGGVADQPQHF. DNA for the CDR3: TGTGCCAGCAGTAAAAGAGGTGGTGTCGCGGACCAGCCCCAGCATTTT.

V and J are TRBV30 and TRBJ1-1; D possibly corresponds to TRBD1 (6 bases). Trimming removed 3 bases from V and 1 base from J, with 9 bases in between. The CDR3 is 13 amino acids. Germline assignment: CDR1 GTSNPN and CDR2 SVGIG (reference sequence). The chain's CDR3 is CAWRGQPNTEAFF. The CDR3 DNA reads TGTGCCTGGAGAGGACAGCCGAACACTGAAGCTTTCTTT.

V usage is TRBV18 and J usage is TRBJ2-6; TRBD1 is a possible D gene (6 bases). CDR1 and CDR2 from the germline V gene are KGHSH and LQKENI. Trimming took 3 bases from V and 0 from J, leaving 12 bases between them. The CDR3 consists of 17 residues. The chain's CDR3 is CASSPLTGDSGANVLTF. The CDR3 region has the DNA TGTGCCAGCTCACCTCTGACAGGAGACTCTGGGGCCAACGTCCTGACTTTC.

The chain is built from TRBV12-5 and TRBJ1-6; possibly TRBD1 for D (5 bases). The ends were cut back, 8 bases at V and 9 bases at J, with 17 bases in the middle. This CDR3 region has 14 residues. Germline assignment: CDR1 LGHNT and CDR2 FRNRAP. CDR3 nucleotide sequence: TGTGCTAGTCTTCGTTCGAACGGGGGTTCACCCCTCCACTTT. Protein: CASLRSNGGSPLHF.

CDR3 loop: CASSFNGGRVTGELFF. The CDR3 DNA reads TGTGCCAGCAGCTTCAACGGGGGGCGGGTCACCGGGGAGCTGTTTTTT. The chain links TRBV7-2 to TRBJ2-2; D may be TRBD2 (7 bases). The CDR3 extends over 16 amino acids. Germline V gene sequence: CDR1 SGHTA, CDR2 FQGNSA. V was shortened by 3 bases and J by 4 bases, with 15 bases between the two germline ends.

CDR3 in DNA: TGTGCCAGCAGCTTAGCGCCAGGACACAATGAGCAGTTCTTC. Encoded protein: CASSLAPGHNEQFF. V is TRBV7-9 and J is TRBJ2-1; D is unresolved. Germline CDR1 reads SEHNR; CDR2 reads FQNEAQ (reference sequence). The CDR3 consists of 14 residues. The V end was cut by 0 bases, the J end by 5 bases, with 8 bases between.

Only a few counts were recorded for this clone. The chain is built from TRBV7-9 and TRBJ1-2; a possible D gene is TRBD1 (5 bases). The V gene lost 7 bases and the J gene lost 5 bases, with 17 bases spanning the gap. The CDR3 has 14 residues. The germline gives CDR1 SEHNR, CDR2 FQNEAQ (reference sequence). CDR3 bases: TGTGCCAGCACCCGGGGGGGTGGACTTTATGGCTACACCTTC. This sequence encodes CASTRGGGLYGYTF.

On this clone: At the DNA level, this CDR3 is encoded by other sequences in the same sample as well. The rearrangement joins TRBV6-5 to TRBJ1-2, with D unresolved. Germline loops: CDR1 MNHEY, CDR2 SVGAGI. The CDR3 extends over 12 amino acids. Trimming removed 6 bases from V and 4 bases from J, with 9 bases in between. The CDR3 here is CASSYGFYGYTF. CDR3 nucleotides: TGTGCCAGCAGCTACGGTTTCTATGGCTACACCTTC.

This clone was counted once. The chain couples TRBV7-3 to TRBJ2-6; TRBD2 matches at 7 bases. The junction had 10 bases not matched to a gene; V was cut back by 5 bases and J by 0 bases. Germline loops: CDR1 SGHTA, CDR2 FQGTGA. The CDR3 length is 18 residues. The CDR3 sequence is CASSQRDGRSSGANVLTF. CDR3 nucleotide sequence: TGTGCCAGCAGCCAGCGGGACGGGAGAAGCTCTGGGGCCAACGTCCTGACTTTC. Together with reference TRBV7-3 and TRBJ2-6, the CDR3 gives the full variable domain: GAGVSQTPSNKVTEKGKYVELRCDPISGHTALYWYRQSLGQGPEFLIYFQGTGAADDSGLPNDRFFAVRPEGSVSTLKIQRTERGDSAVYLCASSQRDGRSSGANVLTFGAGSRLTVL.